The 16 T cell receptor beta chains below were found in one sample sequenced in a study of shared clonotypes between healthy human individuals. Naive-designated CD8 cells lacked CD45RO, were positively enriched for CCR7, and omitted terminally differentiated effector memory CD45RA+ cells. Repertoires were generated with immunoSEQ multiplex PCR, while TCRdb's copy carries only in-frame clones and drops some. The table has 550,000 to 600,000 clones, 95% to 98% seen once. Sequencing used naive CD8+ T cells sorted from blood. The receptors stem from a man between 25 and 39 years old in good health.

V is TRBV14 and J is TRBJ2-7; TRBD1 matches at 10 bases. Looked up from germline, CDR1 is SGHDN and CDR2 is FVKESK. J gave up 6 bases and V 4 bases, and 12 bases lay outside the gene matches. The CDR3 runs to 16 residues. CDR3 sequence (DNA): TGTGCCAGCAGCCCTCGGTCGAGGACAGGGGGATTCGAGCAGTACTTC. Amino acid sequence: CASSPRSRTGGFEQYF. The variable domain in full, with the rest retrieved from reference TRBV14 and TRBJ2-7, is EAGVTQFPSHSVIEKGQTVTLRCDPISGHDNLYWYRRVMGKEIKFLLHFVKESKQDESGMPNNRFLAERTGGTYSTLKVQPAELEDSGVYFCASSPRSRTGGFEQYFGPGTRLTVT.

The rearrangement joins TRBV27 to TRBJ2-1; TRBD2 aligns across 10 bases. CDR1 is MNHEY, CDR2 SMNVEV, per germline (reference sequence). With 5 bases clipped from V and 2 bases from J, the junction kept 6 bases outside the gene matches. This CDR3 has 16 amino acids. The CDR3 sequence is CASSVTSGSPYNEQFF. CDR3 bases: TGTGCCAGCAGTGTGACTAGCGGGTCCCCCTACAATGAGCAGTTCTTC.

J is TRBJ2-3 and V is TRBV30, with TRBD2 as a possible D gene (5 bases). Between the trimmed V and J ends, which lost 0 bases and 4 bases, there was a span of 14 bases. Germline V lookup: CDR1 GTSNPN, CDR2 SVGIG (reference sequence). There are 15 residues in the CDR3. The CDR3, as DNA: TGTGCCTGGAGTGTTGCGGCCACGGAGGCAGATACGCAGTATTTT. Encoded protein: CAWSVAATEADTQYF. The full variable domain, completed using reference TRBV30 and TRBJ2-3, is SQTIHQWPATLVQPVGSPLSLECTVEGTSNPNLYWYRQAAGRGLQLLFYSVGIGQISSEVPQNLSASRPQDRQFILSSKKLLLSDSGFYLCAWSVAATEADTQYFGPGTRLTVL.

This clone was seen just once. The rearrangement links TRBV11-2 to TRBJ2-1; TRBD2 matches at 8 bases. Trimming removed 0 bases from V and 6 bases from J; junction bases left unmatched: 7. The CDR3 is 16 residues long. Per germline, CDR1 SGHAT and CDR2 FQNNGV. The CDR3 reads CASSLDLGGRSNEQFF. The CDR3, as DNA: TGTGCCAGCAGCTTAGATCTTGGCGGGAGGTCCAATGAGCAGTTCTTC. Together with reference TRBV11-2 and TRBJ2-1, the CDR3 gives the full variable domain: EAGVAQSPRYKIIEKRQSVAFWCNPISGHATLYWYQQILGQGPKLLIQFQNNGVVDDSQLPKDRFSAERLKGVDSTLKIQPAKLEDSAVYLCASSLDLGGRSNEQFFGPGTRLTVL.

J is TRBJ2-7 and V is TRBV5-1; TRBD1 agrees at 10 bases. Germline loops: CDR1 SGHRS, CDR2 YFSETQ. There are 15 residues in the CDR3. V lost 3 bases to trimming and J lost 5 bases; unmatched junction nucleotides: 8. CDR3 amino acids: CASSWGQGLKDEQYF. The CDR3 coding sequence is TGCGCCAGCAGCTGGGGACAGGGGCTGAAGGACGAGCAGTACTTC.

This chain uses TRBV10-3 with TRBJ2-1, with no clear D. Trimming removed 3 bases at V and 0 bases at J, with 6 bases between. Per the germline V gene, CDR1 is ENHRY and CDR2 is SYGVKD. CDR3 length equals 14 residues. CDR3 region: CAISDWSSYNEQFF. The CDR3 nucleotides are TGTGCCATCAGTGACTGGTCCTCCTACAATGAGCAGTTCTTC.

The chain has TRBV28 and TRBJ1-1; D gene unclear. The CDR3 has 13 residues. CDR1 and CDR2 (germline): MDHEN, SYDVKM. V lost 3 bases and J lost 7, with 12 bases in between. The CDR3 DNA reads as TGTGCCAGCAGTTTGGACGGCGCGGGTGAAGCTTTCTTT. This sequence encodes CASSLDGAGEAFF.

The chain recombines TRBV29-1 with TRBJ2-1; D might be TRBD2 (6 bases). The CDR3 runs to 15 residues. Between the trimmed V and J ends, which lost 8 bases and 5 bases, there was a span of 22 bases. Germline V gene sequence: CDR1 SQVTM, CDR2 ANQGSEA. The CDR3 nucleotides read TGCAGCATTCTTGGCGGGTCAGCGGGCCACAATGAGCAGTTCTTC. Protein: CSILGGSAGHNEQFF.

The chain combines TRBV9 with TRBJ1-1; D unclear. Trimming removed 4 bases at V and 1 base at J, with 5 bases between. The CDR3 consists of 12 residues. Germline loops: CDR1 SGDLS, CDR2 YYNGEE. The CDR3 protein is CASSPSNTEAFF. The CDR3 DNA reads as TGTGCCAGCAGCCCTTCGAACACTGAAGCTTTCTTT.

This chain uses TRBV7-6 with TRBJ2-1; 9 bases align to TRBD2. V was clipped by 4 bases and J by 6 bases; unmatched bases: 10. The length of the CDR3 is 16 residues. Germline lookup yields CDR1 SGHVS and CDR2 FNYEAQ. The CDR3, as DNA: TGTGCCAGCAGCTGGCCCGGGACTAGCAAGGGCAATGAGCAGTTCTTC. Its translation is CASSWPGTSKGNEQFF.

The V gene is TRBV7-9, the J gene TRBJ2-3; 8 bases map to TRBD1. Unmatched junction bases numbered 10, after V lost 6 bases and J lost 2 bases. Germline loops: CDR1 SEHNR, CDR2 FQNEAQ (reference sequence). The CDR3 has 16 residues. CDR3 in DNA: TGTGCCAGCAGATTGTCGGACAGGGCCCACACAGATACGCAGTATTTT. Translating it yields CASRLSDRAHTDTQYF.

The rearrangement joins TRBV7-8 to TRBJ2-7; 8 bases are a match to TRBD2. This CDR3 region has 13 residues. Germline loops: CDR1 SGHVS, CDR2 FQNEAQ. Losses at the gene ends were 5 bases for V and 6 bases for J; bases not matched to a gene: 6. The CDR3: CASSQSGRREQYF. Written as DNA, the CDR3 is TGTGCCAGCAGCCAAAGCGGGAGACGCGAGCAGTACTTC.

This chain links TRBV27 with TRBJ2-1, with D perhaps matching TRBD2 (5 bases). Germline CDR1 reads MNHEY; CDR2 reads SMNVEV (reference sequence). The CDR3 covers 18 residues. The V and J ends lost 4 bases and 0 bases respectively, with 19 bases between them. Here the CDR3 DNA reads TGTGCCAGCAGTTCCGTCTCCCTACTAGGATACTCCTACAATGAGCAGTTCTTC. This codes for CASSSVSLLGYSYNEQFF.

This clone has only one observation. The chain employs TRBV7-2 and TRBJ2-2, with D hard to call. From germline, CDR1 is SGHTA and CDR2 FQGNSA. The ends were cut back, 10 bases at V and 1 base at J, with 10 bases in the middle. The CDR3 is 13 amino acids. CDR3 amino acids: CANPDRNTGELFF. The CDR3 region has the DNA TGTGCCAACCCAGACCGGAACACCGGGGAGCTGTTTTTT. The variable domain in full, with the rest retrieved from reference TRBV7-2 and TRBJ2-2, is GAGVSQSPSNKVTEKGKDVELRCDPISGHTALYWYRQSLGQGLEFLIYFQGNSAPDKSGLPSDRFSAERTGGSVSTLTIQRTQQEDSAVYLCANPDRNTGELFFGEGSRLTVL.

The CDR3, as DNA: TGTGCCAGCAGCCAGTGGACAGGGACAAGCTCTGGAAACACCATATATTTT. Translated: CASSQWTGTSSGNTIYF. This chain uses TRBV11-2 with TRBJ1-3; 8 nucleotides match TRBD1. CDR1 and CDR2 from the germline V gene are SGHAT and FQNNGV. J lost 0 bases, V lost 5 bases, and 9 bases had no gene match. This CDR3 is built from 17 residues.

The chain links TRBV4-1 to TRBJ2-5, with 9 nucleotides matching TRBD1. Per germline, CDR1 MGHRA and CDR2 YSYEKL. J was trimmed by 2 bases and V by 4 bases; bases with no gene match: 2. The CDR3 contains 14 residues. DNA of the CDR3: TGCGCCAGCAGCCCGGGACAGGGACAAGAGACCCAGTACTTC. Its translation is CASSPGQGQETQYF.